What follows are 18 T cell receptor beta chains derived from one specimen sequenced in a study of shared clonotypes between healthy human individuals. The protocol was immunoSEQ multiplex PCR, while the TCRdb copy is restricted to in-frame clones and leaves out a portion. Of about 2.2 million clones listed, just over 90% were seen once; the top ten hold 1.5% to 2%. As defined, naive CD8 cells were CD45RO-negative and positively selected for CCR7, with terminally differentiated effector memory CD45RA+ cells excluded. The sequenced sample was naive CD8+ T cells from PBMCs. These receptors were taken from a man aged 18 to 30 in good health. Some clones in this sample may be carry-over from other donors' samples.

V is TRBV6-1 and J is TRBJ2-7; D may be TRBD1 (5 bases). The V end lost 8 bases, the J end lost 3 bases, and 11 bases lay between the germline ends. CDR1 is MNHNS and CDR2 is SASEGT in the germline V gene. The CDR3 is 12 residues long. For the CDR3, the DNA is TGTGCCAGCTCTGACAGAGACTACGAGCAGTACTTC. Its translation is CASSDRDYEQYF.

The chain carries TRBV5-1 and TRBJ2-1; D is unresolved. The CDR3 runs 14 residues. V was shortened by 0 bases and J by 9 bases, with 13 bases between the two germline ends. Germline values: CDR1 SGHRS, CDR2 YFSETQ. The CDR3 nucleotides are TGCGCCAGCAGCTTGGCCCCAGACATCCCTGAGCAGTTCTTC. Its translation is CASSLAPDIPEQFF.

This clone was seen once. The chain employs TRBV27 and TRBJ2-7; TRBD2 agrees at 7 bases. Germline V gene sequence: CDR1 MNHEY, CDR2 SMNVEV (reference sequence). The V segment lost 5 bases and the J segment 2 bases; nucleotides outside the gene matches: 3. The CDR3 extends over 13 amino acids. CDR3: CASSAGAPYEQYF. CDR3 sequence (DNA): TGTGCCAGCAGTGCGGGAGCCCCCTACGAGCAGTACTTC.

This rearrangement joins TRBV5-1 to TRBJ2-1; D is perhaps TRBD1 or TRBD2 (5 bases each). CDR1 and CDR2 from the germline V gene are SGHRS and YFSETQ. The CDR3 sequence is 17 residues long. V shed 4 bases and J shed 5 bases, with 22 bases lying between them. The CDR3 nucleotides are TGCGCCAGCAGCCCCCCCAATCACGGGGCAGGCGACAATGAGCAGTTCTTC. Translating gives CASSPPNHGAGDNEQFF.

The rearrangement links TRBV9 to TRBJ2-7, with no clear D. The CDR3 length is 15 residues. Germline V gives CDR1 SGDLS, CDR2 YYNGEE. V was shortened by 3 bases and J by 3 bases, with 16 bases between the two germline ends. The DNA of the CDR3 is TGTGCCAGCAGCGCTATGGCCGAGGTCAACTACGAGCAGTACTTC. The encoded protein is CASSAMAEVNYEQYF.

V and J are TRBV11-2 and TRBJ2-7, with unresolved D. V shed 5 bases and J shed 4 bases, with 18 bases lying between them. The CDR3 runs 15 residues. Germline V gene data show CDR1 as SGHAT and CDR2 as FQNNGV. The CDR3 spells CASSPTRLGSYEQYF. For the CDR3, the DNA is TGTGCCAGCAGCCCGACTCGTCTAGGATCTTACGAGCAGTACTTC.

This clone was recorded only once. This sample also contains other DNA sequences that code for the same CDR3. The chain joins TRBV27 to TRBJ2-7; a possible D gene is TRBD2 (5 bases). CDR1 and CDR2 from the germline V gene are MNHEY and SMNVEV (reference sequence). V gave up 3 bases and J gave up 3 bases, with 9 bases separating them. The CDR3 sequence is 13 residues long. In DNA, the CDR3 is TGTGCCAGCAGTTTCGGGATTAGCTACGAGCAGTACTTC. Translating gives CASSFGISYEQYF.

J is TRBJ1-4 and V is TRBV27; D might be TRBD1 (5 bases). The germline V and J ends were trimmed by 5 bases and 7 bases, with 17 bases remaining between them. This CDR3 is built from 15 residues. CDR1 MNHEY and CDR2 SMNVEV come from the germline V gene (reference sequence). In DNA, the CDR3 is TGTGCCAGCAGTCCCAGGGTTGAGGGTGGTGAAAAACTGTTTTTT. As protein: CASSPRVEGGEKLFF.

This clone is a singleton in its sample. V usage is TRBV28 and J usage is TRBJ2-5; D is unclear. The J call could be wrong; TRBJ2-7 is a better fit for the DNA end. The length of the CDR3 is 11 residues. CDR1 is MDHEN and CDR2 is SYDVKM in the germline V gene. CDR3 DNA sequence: TGTGCCAGCAGTTCCCACTACGAGCAGTACTTC. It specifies CASSSHYEQYF.

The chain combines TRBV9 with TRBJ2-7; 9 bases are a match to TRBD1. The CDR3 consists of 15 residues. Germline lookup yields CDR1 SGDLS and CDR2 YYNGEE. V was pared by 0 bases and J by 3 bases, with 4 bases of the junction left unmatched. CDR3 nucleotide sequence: TGTGCCAGCAGCGTAGAACAGGGGGCAGGCTACGAGCAGTACTTC. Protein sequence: CASSVEQGAGYEQYF.

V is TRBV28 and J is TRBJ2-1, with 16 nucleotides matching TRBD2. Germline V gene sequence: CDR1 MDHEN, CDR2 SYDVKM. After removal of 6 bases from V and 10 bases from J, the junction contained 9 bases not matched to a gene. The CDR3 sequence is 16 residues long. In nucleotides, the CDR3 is TGTGCCAGCAGCCTGGGACTAGCGGGAGGGCTGCGGGAGCAGTTCTTC. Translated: CASSLGLAGGLREQFF.

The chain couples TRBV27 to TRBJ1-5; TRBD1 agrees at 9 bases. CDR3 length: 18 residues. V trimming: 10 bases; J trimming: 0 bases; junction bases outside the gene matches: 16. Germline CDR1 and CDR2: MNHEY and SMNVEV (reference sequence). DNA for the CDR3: TGTGCCACCAAGGAGTCGGCCGGGACAGGGATTAGCAATCAGCCCCAGCATTTT. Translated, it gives CATKESAGTGISNQPQHF.

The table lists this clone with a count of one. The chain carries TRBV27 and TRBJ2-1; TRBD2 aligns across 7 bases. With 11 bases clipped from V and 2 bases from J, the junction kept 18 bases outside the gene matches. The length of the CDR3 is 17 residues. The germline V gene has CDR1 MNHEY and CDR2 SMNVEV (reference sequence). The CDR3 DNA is TGTGCCGCTCGGCAGGGCACACTAGCGACCCCCTACAATGAGCAGTTCTTC. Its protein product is CAARQGTLATPYNEQFF.

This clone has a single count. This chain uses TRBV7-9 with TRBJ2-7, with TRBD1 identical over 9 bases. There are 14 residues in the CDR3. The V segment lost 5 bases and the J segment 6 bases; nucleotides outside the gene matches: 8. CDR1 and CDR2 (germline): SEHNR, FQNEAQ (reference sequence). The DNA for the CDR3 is TGTGCCAGCAGCCCCAGGGACAGGGATTTCGAGCAGTACTTC. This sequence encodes CASSPRDRDFEQYF.

CDR3 DNA sequence: TGTGCCAGCAGTTACAGGGGGCATGACTATGGCTACACCTTC. Its translation: CASSYRGHDYGYTF. The chain has TRBV6-6 and TRBJ1-2, with 7 bases aligning to TRBD1. CDR3 length: 14 residues. The J segment lost 3 bases and the V segment lost 2 bases, leaving 3 bases of the junction unmatched. In germline, CDR1 is MNHNY, CDR2 SVGAGI (reference sequence).

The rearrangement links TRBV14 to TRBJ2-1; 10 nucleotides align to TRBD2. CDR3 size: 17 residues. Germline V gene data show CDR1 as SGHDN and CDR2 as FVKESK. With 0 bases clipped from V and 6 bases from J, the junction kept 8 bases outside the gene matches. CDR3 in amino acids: CASSQDGPLAGVNEQFF. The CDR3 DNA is TGTGCCAGCAGCCAAGATGGGCCGCTAGCGGGAGTCAATGAGCAGTTCTTC. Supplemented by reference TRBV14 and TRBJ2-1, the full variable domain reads EAGVTQFPSHSVIEKGQTVTLRCDPISGHDNLYWYRRVMGKEIKFLLHFVKESKQDESGMPNNRFLAERTGGTYSTLKVQPAELEDSGVYFCASSQDGPLAGVNEQFFGPGTRLTVL.

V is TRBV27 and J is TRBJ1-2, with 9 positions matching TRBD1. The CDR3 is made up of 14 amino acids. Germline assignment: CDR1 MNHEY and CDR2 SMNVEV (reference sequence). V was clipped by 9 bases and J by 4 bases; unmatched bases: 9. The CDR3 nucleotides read TGTGCCAGTACCGGGACAGGGCCTCCCTATGGCTACACCTTC. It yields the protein CASTGTGPPYGYTF.

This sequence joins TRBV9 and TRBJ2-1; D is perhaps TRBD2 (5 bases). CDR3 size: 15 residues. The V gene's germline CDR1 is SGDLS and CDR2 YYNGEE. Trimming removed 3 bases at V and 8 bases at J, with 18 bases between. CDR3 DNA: TGTGCCAGCAGCGGACGGCCCGAGGGTGGAGATGAGCAGTTCTTC. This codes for CASSGRPEGGDEQFF.